The 14 T cell receptor beta chains in this list originate from one sample, sequenced in a study of OX40 agonist ivuxolimab in advanced cancers. Using immunoSEQ multiplex PCR, the repertoire was profiled, and TCRdb retains in-frame clones only, with some absent. There are roughly 65,000 clones in the sample; 60% to 85% occur only once, and 2% to 2.5% lies in the top ten. The sequences come from CD4+ or CD8+ T cells sorted from blood, collected in a trial of the OX40 agonist ivuxolimab. Receptors were obtained from an adult with an advanced solid tumor such as melanoma, head and neck, liver or kidney cancer.

The genes are TRBV19 and TRBJ1-3; unclear D gene. The CDR3 is 13 amino acids. CDR1 and CDR2 from the germline V gene are LNHDA and SQIVND (reference sequence). With 7 bases removed from V and 4 bases from J, the gap between germline ends came to 11 bases. CDR3 in DNA: TGTGCCAGTAAGAGTCCCGCCGGAAACACCATATATTTT. Its protein product is CASKSPAGNTIYF. Filled out from reference TRBV19 and TRBJ1-3, the complete variable domain reads DGGITQSPKYLFRKEGQNVTLSCEQNLNHDAMYWYRQDPGQGLRLIYYSQIVNDFQKGDIAEGYSVSREKKESFPLTVTSAQKNPTAFYLCASKSPAGNTIYFGEGSWLTVV.

V gene TRBV5-1 combines with J gene TRBJ2-2; 11 nucleotides align to TRBD2. Losses at the gene ends were 1 base for V and 3 bases for J; bases not matched to a gene: 14. Germline assignment: CDR1 SGHRS and CDR2 YFSETQ. This CDR3 has 20 residues. The CDR3 DNA is TGCGCCAGCAGCTTGTTTGGGCTAGCGGGAGGATTTTTCGACACCGGGGAGCTGTTTTTT. Translation gives CASSLFGLAGGFFDTGELFF.

The chain recombines TRBV12-5 with TRBJ2-3; possibly TRBD2 for D (6 bases). V was cut by 4 bases and J by 11 bases, with 13 bases left in between. The CDR3 spans 12 residues. Germline values: CDR1 LGHNT, CDR2 FRNRAP. CDR3 protein: CASGSGLSQQYF. The DNA for the CDR3 is TGTGCTAGTGGTTCGGGACTTTCCCAGCAGTATTTT.

The chain combines TRBV5-1 with TRBJ2-5; 10 nucleotides line up with TRBD2. The V and J ends lost 3 bases and 2 bases, in that order; junction bases with no gene match: 1. The length of the CDR3 is 14 residues. Germline assignment: CDR1 SGHRS and CDR2 YFSETQ. The CDR3 nucleotides are TGCGCCAGCAGCTGGACTAGCGGACAAGAGACCCAGTACTTC. Its translation: CASSWTSGQETQYF.

The count of this clone is one. The genes are TRBV2 and TRBJ1-1; D perhaps matches TRBD1 (5 bases). The CDR3 contains 16 residues. The V end lost 1 base, the J end lost 5 bases, and 17 bases lay between the germline ends. Germline V CDR1 and CDR2: SNHLY, FYNNEI. CDR3 DNA sequence: TGTGCCAGCAGTGAAGGGGGCGCAGGGAGGAAAACTGAAGCTTTCTTT. Its translation: CASSEGGAGRKTEAFF.

This clone has only one observation. The V call is TRBV6-1, the J call TRBJ1-6, with D possibly matching TRBD1 (5 bases). The CDR3 consists of 15 residues. Germline-derived CDR1 and CDR2 are MNHNS and SASEGT. V shed 7 bases and J shed 4 bases, with 14 bases lying between them. CDR3 sequence: CASILTENYNSPLHF. In nucleotides, the CDR3 is TGTGCCAGCATTCTGACAGAAAATTATAATTCACCCCTCCACTTT.

This clone was recorded once. The rearrangement joins TRBV28 to TRBJ2-7; no reliable D call. The CDR3 runs 15 residues. Per the germline V gene, CDR1 is MDHEN and CDR2 is SYDVKM. The V end lost 5 bases, the J end lost 0 bases, and 14 bases lay between the germline ends. CDR3 sequence (DNA): TGTGCCAGCAGTCCAAGCAGAAAGAGCTCCTACGAGCAGTACTTC. The encoded protein is CASSPSRKSSYEQYF.

This clone was found once. CDR3: CASSKSSQETQYF. The CDR3 DNA sequence: TGTGCCAGCAGCAAATCCAGCCAAGAGACCCAGTACTTC. The chain joins TRBV21-1 to TRBJ2-5; whether TRBD1, the table's D call, matches the DNA was not checked. TRBV21-1 is recorded as a pseudogene. CDR3 size: 13 residues.

The genes are TRBV4-1 and TRBJ1-4; D is uncertain. With 0 bases removed from V and 4 bases from J, the gap between germline ends came to 12 bases. This CDR3 is 16 amino acids long. Germline V lookup: CDR1 MGHRA, CDR2 YSYEKL. The CDR3 DNA reads as TGCGCCAGCAGCCAAGATCCGTTACGGATTAATGAAAAACTGTTTTTT. It codes for CASSQDPLRINEKLFF.

This chain connects TRBV4-1 to TRBJ1-5; 8 nucleotides line up with TRBD1. The CDR3 runs 15 residues. V trimming: 4 bases; J trimming: 4 bases; junction bases outside the gene matches: 6. Germline loops: CDR1 MGHRA, CDR2 YSYEKL. The CDR3 region is CASSPSGTGNQPQHF. In DNA, the CDR3 is TGCGCCAGCAGCCCCTCCGGGACAGGTAATCAGCCCCAGCATTTT.

The chain is built from TRBV14 and TRBJ2-6; a possible D gene is TRBD1 (6 bases). Germline V gives CDR1 SGHDN, CDR2 FVKESK. This CDR3 is 17 amino acids long. V shed 5 bases and J shed 0 bases, with 14 bases lying between them. The CDR3 here is CASSARGVPSGANVLTF. The DNA for the CDR3 is TGTGCCAGCAGCGCCAGGGGAGTACCCTCTGGGGCCAACGTCCTGACTTTC.

In this sample, this clone turned up once. In DNA, the CDR3 is TGCGCCAGCAGCTTGGCCTTAGCGGGAGGGCCAAAAGGTGAGCAGTTCTTC. Its translation is CASSLALAGGPKGEQFF. V is TRBV5-1 and J is TRBJ2-1; 11 positions match TRBD2. This CDR3 spans 17 amino acids. The V and J ends lost 0 bases and 9 bases, in that order; junction bases with no gene match: 11. The germline CDR1 and CDR2 sequences are SGHRS and YFSETQ.

This clone was observed a single time. The chain couples TRBV11-1 to TRBJ2-5; D might be TRBD2 (6 bases). V was pared by 5 bases and J by 5 bases, with 12 bases between. The CDR3 loop spans 13 amino acids. From germline, CDR1 is SGHAT and CDR2 FQDESV (reference sequence). CDR3 sequence (DNA): TGTGCCAGCAGCCATCCTGGGGGGGAGACCCAGTACTTC. This encodes CASSHPGGETQYF.

This sequence joins TRBV7-8 and TRBJ2-5; the match to TRBD1 covers 9 bases. The V gene end was trimmed by 0 bases and the J gene end by 10 bases; junction bases not matched to a gene: 6. CDR3 length equals 14 residues. Germline V gene lookup returns CDR1 SGHVS and CDR2 FQNEAQ. The chain's CDR3 is CASSLAGTGQVQYF. In DNA, the CDR3 is TGTGCCAGCAGCTTAGCAGGGACAGGGCAGGTCCAGTACTTC. Together with reference TRBV7-8 and TRBJ2-5, the CDR3 gives the full variable domain: GAGVSQSPRYKVAKRGQDVALRCDPISGHVSLFWYQQALGQGPEFLTYFQNEAQLDKSGLPSDRFFAERPEGSVSTLKIQRTQQEDSAVYLCASSLAGTGQVQYFGPGTRLLVL.